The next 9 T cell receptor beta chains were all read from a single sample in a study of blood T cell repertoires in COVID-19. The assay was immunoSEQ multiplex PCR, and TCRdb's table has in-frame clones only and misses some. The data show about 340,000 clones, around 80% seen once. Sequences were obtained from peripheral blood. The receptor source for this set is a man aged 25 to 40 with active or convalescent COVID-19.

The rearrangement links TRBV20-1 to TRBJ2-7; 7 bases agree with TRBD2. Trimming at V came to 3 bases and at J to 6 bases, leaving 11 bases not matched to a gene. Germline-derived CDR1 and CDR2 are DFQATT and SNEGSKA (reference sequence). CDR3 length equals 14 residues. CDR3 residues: CSASEAGRASEQYF. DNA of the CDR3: TGCAGTGCTAGTGAGGCAGGGAGGGCGAGCGAGCAGTACTTC.

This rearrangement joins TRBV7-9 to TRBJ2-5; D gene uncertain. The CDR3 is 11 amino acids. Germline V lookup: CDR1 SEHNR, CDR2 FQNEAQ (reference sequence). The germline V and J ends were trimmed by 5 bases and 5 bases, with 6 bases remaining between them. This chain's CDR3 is CASSRRETQYF. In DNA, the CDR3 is TGTGCCAGCAGCCGGCGGGAGACCCAGTACTTC.

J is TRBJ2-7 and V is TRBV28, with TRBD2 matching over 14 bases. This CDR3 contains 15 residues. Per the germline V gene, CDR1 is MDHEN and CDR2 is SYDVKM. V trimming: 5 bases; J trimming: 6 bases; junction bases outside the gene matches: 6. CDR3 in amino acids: CASSMGLAGVGEQYF. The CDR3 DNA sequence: TGTGCCAGCAGTATGGGACTAGCGGGAGTGGGCGAGCAGTACTTC.

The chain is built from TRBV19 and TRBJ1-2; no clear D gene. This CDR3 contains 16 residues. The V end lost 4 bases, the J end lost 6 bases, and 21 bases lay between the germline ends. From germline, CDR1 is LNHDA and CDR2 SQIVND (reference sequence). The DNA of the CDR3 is TGTGCCAGTAGTAGCCGGACGGGAACCCTGCGGAATGGCTACACCTTC. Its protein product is CASSSRTGTLRNGYTF.

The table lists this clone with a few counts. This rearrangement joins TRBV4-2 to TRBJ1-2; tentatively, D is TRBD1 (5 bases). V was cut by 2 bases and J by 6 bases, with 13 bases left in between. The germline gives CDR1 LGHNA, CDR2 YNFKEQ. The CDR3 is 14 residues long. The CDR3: CASSQFEDNDGYTF. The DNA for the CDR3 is TGTGCCAGCAGCCAATTCGAGGACAACGATGGCTACACCTTC.

This CDR3 reads CATSDPGAPNQPQHF. Written as DNA, the CDR3 is TGTGCCACCAGTGACCCAGGGGCCCCTAATCAGCCCCAGCATTTT. V and J are TRBV24-1 and TRBJ1-5; D might be TRBD1 (6 bases). The CDR3 covers 15 residues. Germline lookup yields CDR1 KGHDR and CDR2 SFDVKD. Trimming shortened V by 4 bases and J by 4 bases, and 13 bases separated the two germline ends.

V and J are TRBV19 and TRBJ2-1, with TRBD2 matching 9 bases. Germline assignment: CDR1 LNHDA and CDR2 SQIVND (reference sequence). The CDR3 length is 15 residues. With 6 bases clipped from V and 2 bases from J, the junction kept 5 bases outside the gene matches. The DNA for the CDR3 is TGTGCCAGTAGCCTGACTAGCGGACCCTACAATGAGCAGTTCTTC. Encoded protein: CASSLTSGPYNEQFF.

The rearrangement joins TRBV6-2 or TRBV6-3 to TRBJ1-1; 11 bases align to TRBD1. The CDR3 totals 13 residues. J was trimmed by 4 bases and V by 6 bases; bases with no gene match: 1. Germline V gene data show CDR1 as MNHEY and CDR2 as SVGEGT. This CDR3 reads CASSGTGGTEAFF. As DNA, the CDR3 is TGTGCCAGCAGCGGGACAGGGGGCACTGAAGCTTTCTTT.

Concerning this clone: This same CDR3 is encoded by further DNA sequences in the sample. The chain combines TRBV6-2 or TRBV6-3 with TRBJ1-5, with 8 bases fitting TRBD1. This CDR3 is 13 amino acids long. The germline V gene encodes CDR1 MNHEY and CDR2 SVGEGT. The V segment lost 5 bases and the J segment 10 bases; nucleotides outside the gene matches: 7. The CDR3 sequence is CASSLTGERPQHF. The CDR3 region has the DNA TGTGCCAGCAGTCTGACAGGGGAACGTCCCCAGCATTTT.